Listed below are T cell receptor beta chains from one sample, sequenced in a study of T cell changes during pregnancy in multiple sclerosis. Assay used: immunoSEQ multiplex PCR; TCRdb lists only in-frame clones, some missing. The sample has about 84,000 clones, 94% seen once. Specimen: peripheral blood, collected in the second trimester of pregnancy. Every receptor here comes from a female donor in good health, enrolled as a control in a pregnancy study. Each CDR3 is given with its conserved first and last residue. A D gene is named only where the DNA matches it firmly. Part of the rows lack a size; the others show once, few, many or a class for expanded clones.

clone size,J gene,V gene,D gene,CDR3 DNA,CDR3 protein
few,TRBJ2-7,TRBV28,-,TGTGCCAGCAGTCCCAGTAAGGAGCAGTACTTC,CASSPSKEQYF
once,TRBJ2-2,TRBV19,-,TGTGCCAGTAGCTTCCGACCAGGGACACCCGTCCACACCGGGGAGCTGTTTTTT,CASSFRPGTPVHTGELFF
-,TRBJ2-5,TRBV30,-,TGTGCCTGGAGACCGCCAGAGTTGAGGACTCAAGAGACCCAGTACTTC,CAWRPPELRTQETQYF
-,TRBJ2-2,TRBV19,TRBD2,TGTGCCAGTAAGCCGGGACTAGCGGGAGGGCCCGGAACCGGGGAGCTGTTTTTT,CASKPGLAGGPGTGELFF
-,TRBJ2-2,TRBV5-5,TRBD1,TGTGCCAGCAACAGAGCCGGGACAGGACCCGGGGAGCTGTTTTTT,CASNRAGTGPGELFF
-,TRBJ1-5,TRBV10-3,TRBD1,TGTGCCATCAGTGAGGGGACAGGCCGCAATCAGCCCCAGCATTTT,CAISEGTGRNQPQHF
once,TRBJ1-5,TRBV6-1,-,TGTGCCAGCAGTGACCCCGGGAATCAGCCCCAGCATTTT,CASSDPGNQPQHF
-,TRBJ2-1,TRBV5-1,TRBD2,TGCGCCAGCAGCTTTGGAGCGGGAGGGTACAATGAGCAGTTCTTC,CASSFGAGGYNEQFF
-,TRBJ2-7,TRBV11-2,TRBD2,TGTGCCAGCAGCTTTGGACTAGCGTTCTCCTACGAGCAGTACTTC,CASSFGLAFSYEQYF
-,TRBJ2-6,TRBV2,TRBD1,TGTGCCAGCAGTTTTGACAGGGCTGGGGCCAACGTCCTGACTTTC,CASSFDRAGANVLTF
-,TRBJ1-2,TRBV7-9,-,TGTGCCAGCAGCTTAGTCATTTCGGGTCCGGAGGGTTTAGATGGCTACACCTTC,CASSLVISGPEGLDGYTF
-,TRBJ2-4,TRBV4-1,-,TGCGCCAGCAGCCAAGGGGAGGCTGGGGGTGCCAAAAACATTCAGTACTTC,CASSQGEAGGAKNIQYF